This TCR beta chain was profiled in a study of metastatic and nonmetastatic thyroid tumors. Study-level information: Peripheral blood and tumor or nodule samples from malignant and benign thyroid patients were compared.

Patients underwent thyroid surgery, and none had received any treatment before it. TCRdb redid the clone calls on the PCR reads using MiXCR. The sample gives tens of thousands of clones, roughly 20% of which show up once; about 43% is in the top ten. Trimming took 2 bases from V and 1 from J, leaving 12 bases between them. This CDR3 comprises 16 residues. Germline CDR1 is SGHAT and CDR2 is FQNNGV. The chain carries TRBV11-2 and TRBJ1-3, with D unresolved. The sample comprised blood. This receptor was obtained from a female donor with papillary thyroid cancer or a benign thyroid nodule (not recorded which). Some clones in this sample may be carry-over from other donors' samples. CDR3 amino acids: CASSLFVLGSGNTIYF. In nucleotides, the CDR3 is TGTGCCAGCAGCTTATTTGTCTTGGGGTCTGGAAACACCATATATTTT.